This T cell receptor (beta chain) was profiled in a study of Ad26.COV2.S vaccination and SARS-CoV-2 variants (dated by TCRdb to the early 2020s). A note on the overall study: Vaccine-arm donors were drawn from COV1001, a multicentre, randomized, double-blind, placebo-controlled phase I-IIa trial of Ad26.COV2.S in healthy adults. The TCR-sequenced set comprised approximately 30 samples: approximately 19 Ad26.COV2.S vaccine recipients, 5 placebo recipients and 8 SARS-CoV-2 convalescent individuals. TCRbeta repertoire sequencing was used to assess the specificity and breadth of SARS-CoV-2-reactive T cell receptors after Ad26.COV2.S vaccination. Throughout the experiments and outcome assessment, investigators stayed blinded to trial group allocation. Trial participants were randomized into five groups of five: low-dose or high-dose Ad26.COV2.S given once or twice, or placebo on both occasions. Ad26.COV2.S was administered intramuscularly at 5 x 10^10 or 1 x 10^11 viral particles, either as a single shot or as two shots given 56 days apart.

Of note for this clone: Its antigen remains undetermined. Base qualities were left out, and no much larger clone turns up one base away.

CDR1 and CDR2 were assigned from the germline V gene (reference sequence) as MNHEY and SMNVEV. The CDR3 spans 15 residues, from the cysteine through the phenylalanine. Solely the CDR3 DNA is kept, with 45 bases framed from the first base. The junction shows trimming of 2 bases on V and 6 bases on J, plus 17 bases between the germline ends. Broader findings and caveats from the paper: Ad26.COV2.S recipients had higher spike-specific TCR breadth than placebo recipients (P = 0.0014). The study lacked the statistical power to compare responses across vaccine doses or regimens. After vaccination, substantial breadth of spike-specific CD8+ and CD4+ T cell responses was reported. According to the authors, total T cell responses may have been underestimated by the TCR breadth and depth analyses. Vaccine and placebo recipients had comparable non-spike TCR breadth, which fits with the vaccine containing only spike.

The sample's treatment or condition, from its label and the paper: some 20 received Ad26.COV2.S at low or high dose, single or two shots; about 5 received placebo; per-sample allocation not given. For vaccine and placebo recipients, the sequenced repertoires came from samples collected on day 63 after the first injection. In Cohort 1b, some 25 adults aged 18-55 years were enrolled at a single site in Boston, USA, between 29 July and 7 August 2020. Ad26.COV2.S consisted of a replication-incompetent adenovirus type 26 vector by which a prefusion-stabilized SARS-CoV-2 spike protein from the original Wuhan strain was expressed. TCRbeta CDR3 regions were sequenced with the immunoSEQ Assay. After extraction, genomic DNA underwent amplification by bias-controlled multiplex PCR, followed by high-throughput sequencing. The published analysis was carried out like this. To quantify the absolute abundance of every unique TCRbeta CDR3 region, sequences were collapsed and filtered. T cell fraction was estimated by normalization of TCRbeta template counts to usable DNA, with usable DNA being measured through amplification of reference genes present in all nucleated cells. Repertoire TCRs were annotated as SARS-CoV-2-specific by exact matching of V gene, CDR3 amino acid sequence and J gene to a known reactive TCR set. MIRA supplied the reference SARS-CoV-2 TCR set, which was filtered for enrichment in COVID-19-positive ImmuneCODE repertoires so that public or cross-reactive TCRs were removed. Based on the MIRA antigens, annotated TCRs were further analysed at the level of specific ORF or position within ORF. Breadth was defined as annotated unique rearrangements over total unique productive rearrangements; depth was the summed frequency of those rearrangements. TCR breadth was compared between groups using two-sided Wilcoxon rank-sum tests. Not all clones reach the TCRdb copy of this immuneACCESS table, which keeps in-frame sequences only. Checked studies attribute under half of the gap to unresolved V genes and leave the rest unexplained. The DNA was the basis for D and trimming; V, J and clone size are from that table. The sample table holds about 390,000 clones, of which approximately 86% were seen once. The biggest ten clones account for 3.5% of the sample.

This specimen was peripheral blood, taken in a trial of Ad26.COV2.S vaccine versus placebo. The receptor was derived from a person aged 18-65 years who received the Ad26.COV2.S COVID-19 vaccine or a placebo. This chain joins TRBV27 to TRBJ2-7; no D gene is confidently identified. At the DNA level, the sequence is TGTGCCAGCAGTTTAATGGGCGGTTCCCCTGGCGAGCAGTACTTC. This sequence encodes CASSLMGGSPGEQYF.